What follows describes a single T cell receptor beta chain. What antigen it recognizes has not been identified. No quality values exist for individual bases; no much larger clone is one base distant. The library came from PCR. TCRdb records Illumina HiSeq 2500 as the sequencer. To normalize quantification of the TCRbeta repertoire, the TCR libraries were built with molecular barcoding that relied on unique molecular identifiers. Through fastp at Q25 and MiXCR, TCRdb rebuilt clones from the public reads, retaining in-frame beta chains. When rows share a CDR3 protein, they turn into one entry using the most common DNA and genes. The sample contains 600,000 to 700,000 distinct CDR3 sequences, 16% of them found a single time. The top ten clonotypes cover approximately 1% of the sample. V is clipped by 1 base and J by 5 bases, and the sequence between their germline boundaries is 9 bases long. The germline V gene gives CDR1 as SGHRS and CDR2 as YFSETQ. Measured from the cysteine to the phenylalanine, the CDR3 is 13 residues long. The read is trimmed to its CDR3 DNA, 39 bases read in frame from base 1.

The data derive from a study of T-cell reconstitution after alpha-beta-depleted transplantation in children (dated by TCRdb to 2016 to 2017). With regard to the full study: T-cell immune reconstitution after TCRalphabeta/CD19-depleted allogeneic hematopoietic cell transplantation in children was quantitatively tracked in the study by means of TCR repertoire profiling.

Here the chain combines TRBV5-1 and TRBJ2-5, with no confident D gene call. This clonotype originated in a human donor who donated a stem cell graft to a child with acute myeloid leukemia. Sequenced material: PBMCs from the stem cell graft donor, taken from the stem cell graft. The sequenced DNA is TGCGCCAGCAGCTTGTCGGTGGTGGAGACCCAGTACTTC. Its protein reads: CASSLSVVETQYF.